The T cell receptor beta chain described here comes from a study of response to subunit inactivated influenza vaccine. The study's findings and limits: A suggestion made by the authors is that each seasonal influenza vaccination recruits few new T cells.

TCRdb re-called the RT-PCR reads through MiXCR, storing one row per CDR3 protein. The data hold about 480,000 distinct CDR3 sequences, with around 13% observed a single time. V lost 7 bases and J lost 3; bases outside the gene matches: 4. The length of the CDR3 is 13 residues. This clonotype came up many times. Its antigen remains unknown. The starting material was PBMCs from blood, obtained roughly 46 days after vaccination. The chain couples TRBV12-3 or TRBV12-4 to TRBJ2-7; TRBD1 matches at 9 bases. This TCR was recovered from a man in his fifties or sixties who received an inactivated influenza vaccine. The CDR3 DNA sequence: TGTGCCAGCACCGGGACAGGGTACTACGAGCAGTACTTC. It translates to CASTGTGYYEQYF.